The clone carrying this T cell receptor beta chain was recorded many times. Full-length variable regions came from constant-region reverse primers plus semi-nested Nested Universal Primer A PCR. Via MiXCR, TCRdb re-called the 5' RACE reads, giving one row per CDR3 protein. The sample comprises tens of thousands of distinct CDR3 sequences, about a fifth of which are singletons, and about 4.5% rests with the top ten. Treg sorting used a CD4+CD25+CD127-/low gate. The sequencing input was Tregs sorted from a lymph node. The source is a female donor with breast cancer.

The CDR3 sequence is CASSYAGGGNTEAFF. The CDR3 bases are TGTGCCAGCAGTTACGCAGGGGGCGGGAACACTGAAGCTTTCTTT. The chain couples TRBV6-5 to TRBJ1-1; 8 positions match TRBD1. The J segment lost 1 base and the V segment lost 2 bases, leaving 3 bases of the junction unmatched. The CDR3 runs to 15 residues. Germline V gene lookup returns CDR1 MNHEY and CDR2 SVGAGI.